This T cell receptor beta chain was profiled in a study of beta chain features in type 1 diabetes. The CDR3 is 14 residues long. V lost 3 bases to trimming and J lost 9 bases, with 18 bases between them. Germline V gene lookup returns CDR1 GTSNPN and CDR2 SVGIG (reference sequence). cDNA synthesis used the whole RNA isolate, giving expressed TCRB sequences. Repertoires were generated with immunoSEQ multiplex PCR, while TCRdb's copy carries only in-frame clones and drops some. This sample carries 200,000 to 250,000 clones, over 9.5% of them seen once, and the ten largest clones take around 0.031%. In its sample, this clone was seen a few times.

J is TRBJ2-1 and V is TRBV30; D is possibly TRBD2 (6 bases). The material sequenced was naive CD4+ T cells from blood. The sequence was collected from a woman aged 18 to 35 in good health. The CDR3 DNA reads as TGTGCCTGGAGGACCCTACCTCCGGGACTTGAGCAGTTCTTC. It is translated as CAWRTLPPGLEQFF.